Presented here are 27 T cell receptor beta chains from one specimen sequenced in a study of T-cell reconstitution after alpha-beta-depleted transplantation in children. The library targeted TCRbeta and was prepared with unique molecular identifiers. MiXCR was run by TCRdb on the PCR reads, yielding one entry per CDR3 protein. The profile shows roughly 50,000 distinct CDR3 sequences, less than 55% of them singletons. Sequencing used PBMCs, mostly from graft donor cells, obtained 360 days after TCRalphabeta/CD19-depleted stem cell transplant. These TCRs come from a male patient aged 10 to 17 who had a stem cell transplant for acute lymphoblastic leukemia, so the T cells may come from the graft donor.

The chain couples TRBV7-9 to TRBJ2-1; TRBD2 matches 7 bases. Germline V CDR1 and CDR2: SEHNR, FQNEAQ (reference sequence). With 4 bases clipped from V and 1 base from J, the junction kept 4 bases outside the gene matches. The CDR3 length is 15 residues. CDR3 region: CASSSSGTSYNEQFF. CDR3 nucleotide sequence: TGTGCCAGCAGCTCTAGCGGCACTTCCTACAATGAGCAGTTCTTC. Filled out from reference TRBV7-9 and TRBJ2-1, the complete variable domain reads DTGVSQNPRHKITKRGQNVTFRCDPISEHNRLYWYRQTLGQGPEFLTYFQNEAQLEKSRLLSDRFSAERPKGSFSTLEIQRTEQGDSAMYLCASSSSGTSYNEQFFGPGTRLTVL.

J is TRBJ1-2 and V is TRBV18; 9 bases are shared with TRBD1. The trim removed 3 bases at V and 4 bases at J, leaving 6 bases unmatched. This CDR3 contains 15 residues. Germline V gene data show CDR1 as KGHSH and CDR2 as LQKENI. The CDR3 DNA is TGTGCCAGCTCACCTGACAGGGGGGTAGTCTATGGCTACACCTTC. Translation gives CASSPDRGVVYGYTF.

V gene TRBV3-1 combines with J gene TRBJ2-1, with 7 bases that match TRBD2. Germline CDR1 reads LGHDT; CDR2 reads YNNKEL (reference sequence). The CDR3 runs 14 residues. The V gene end was trimmed by 4 bases and the J gene end by 10 bases; junction bases not matched to a gene: 10. The CDR3 DNA is TGTGCCAGCAGCCCGGGGCGGGCGGGAGTCGAGCAGTTCTTC. Its protein is CASSPGRAGVEQFF.

The genes are TRBV28 and TRBJ2-7; D ambiguous. CDR3 length equals 14 residues. The V and J ends lost 7 bases and 2 bases respectively, with 15 bases between them. Germline values: CDR1 MDHEN, CDR2 SYDVKM. CDR3 coding DNA: TGTGCCAGCACCCTCTCCAGGTACCCCTACGAGCAGTACTTC. Translated, it gives CASTLSRYPYEQYF.

The rearrangement joins TRBV5-1 to TRBJ2-2, with D tentatively TRBD2 (5 bases). V lost 0 bases to trimming and J lost 5 bases, with 8 bases between them. The CDR3 is 14 amino acids. Germline lookup yields CDR1 SGHRS and CDR2 YFSETQ. The DNA for the CDR3 is TGCGCCAGCAGCTTGGTAGGGAGTACCGGGGAGCTGTTTTTT. Its translation: CASSLVGSTGELFF.

On this clonotype itself: This may be a read error: a much more frequent sequence differs by one nucleotide. The chain has TRBV7-8 and TRBJ2-7; no clear D. The ends were cut back, 1 base at V and 4 bases at J, with 5 bases in the middle. The CDR3 has 12 residues. Germline V gene sequence: CDR1 SGHVS, CDR2 FQNEAQ. CDR3 DNA: TGTGCCAGCAGCTTAGAGAGTTACGAGCAGTACTTC. As protein: CASSLESYEQYF. Full variable domain (remainder filled in from reference TRBV7-8 and TRBJ2-7): GAGVSQSPRYKVAKRGQDVALRCDPISGHVSLFWYQQALGQGPEFLTYFQNEAQLDKSGLPSDRFFAERPEGSVSTLKIQRTQQEDSAVYLCASSLESYEQYFGPGTRLTVT.

The chain has TRBV27 and TRBJ1-1; 7 nucleotides agree with TRBD1. J was trimmed by 1 base and V by 4 bases; bases with no gene match: 0. CDR3 length equals 13 residues. Germline CDR1 and CDR2: MNHEY and SMNVEV (reference sequence). CDR3 in DNA: TGTGCCAGCAGTTGGACAGGGAACACTGAAGCTTTCTTT. It yields the protein CASSWTGNTEAFF.

The V gene is TRBV28, the J gene TRBJ2-7; 14 nucleotides align to TRBD2. With 8 bases clipped from V and 6 bases from J, the junction kept 21 bases outside the gene matches. The CDR3 spans 19 residues. From germline, CDR1 is MDHEN and CDR2 SYDVKM. CDR3 nucleotide sequence: TGTGCCAGCCAGCGTCCCGGGACTAGCGGGAGAGGTGGTATAACCGAGCAGTACTTC. Translation: CASQRPGTSGRGGITEQYF. The full variable domain, with the rest looked up from reference TRBV28 and TRBJ2-7, is DVKVTQSSRYLVKRTGEKVFLECVQDMDHENMFWYRQDPGLGLRLIYFSYDVKMKEKGDIPEGYSVSREKKERFSLILESASTNQTSMYLCASQRPGTSGRGGITEQYFGPGTRLTVT.

The chain carries TRBV4-3 and TRBJ2-3; 8 bases map to TRBD2. CDR1 is LGHNA and CDR2 is YSLEER in the germline V gene. CDR3 length equals 15 residues. V shed 4 bases, J shed 5 bases, and the junction held 8 bases outside the gene matches. The CDR3 here is CASSPLLGGEDTQYF. The CDR3 DNA reads TGCGCCAGCAGCCCACTACTCGGGGGGGAAGATACGCAGTATTTT.

This clonotype was seen more than once but under ten times. This sequence joins TRBV5-1 and TRBJ2-7, with TRBD2 matching 7 bases. The CDR3 sequence is 15 residues long. Germline V lookup: CDR1 SGHRS, CDR2 YFSETQ. Unmatched junction bases numbered 11, after V lost 4 bases and J lost 4 bases. In DNA, the CDR3 is TGCGCCAGCAGCGAGTACACTAGCGCCCTTTACGAGCAGTACTTC. Translation: CASSEYTSALYEQYF.

This clonotype was seen more than once but under ten times. This chain uses TRBV12-3 or TRBV12-4 with TRBJ2-3; D remains ambiguous. The CDR3 contains 12 residues. V lost 0 bases to trimming and J lost 4 bases, with 2 bases between them. Here the CDR3 DNA reads TGTGCCAGCAGTTTAGCTCCAGATACGCAGTATTTT. It specifies CASSLAPDTQYF.

The rearrangement joins TRBV24-1 to TRBJ2-2; 9 bases map to TRBD2. The CDR3 is 16 residues long. Germline V gene sequence: CDR1 KGHDR, CDR2 SFDVKD. The V and J ends lost 4 bases and 3 bases, in that order; junction bases with no gene match: 5. CDR3 DNA: TGTGCCACCAGTGAACATAGCGGGAGAGACACCGGGGAGCTGTTTTTT. Translation: CATSEHSGRDTGELFF.

This chain links TRBV11-2 with TRBJ2-7; maybe TRBD1 (5 bases). CDR3 size: 14 residues. The ends were cut back, 3 bases at V and 2 bases at J, with 11 bases in the middle. The V gene's germline CDR1 is SGHAT and CDR2 FQNNGV. As DNA, the CDR3 is TGTGCCAGCAGCTTCACCCACAGGCCCTACGAGCAGTACTTC. Protein: CASSFTHRPYEQYF.

This rearrangement joins TRBV21-1 to TRBJ2-1; the D segment call TRBD1 is taken from the table without a DNA check. TRBV21-1 corresponds to a pseudogene. CDR3 length: 15 amino acids. CDR3 region: CASFLKGVRDDEQFF. The CDR3 nucleotides read TGTGCCAGCTTTCTAAAGGGGGTTAGGGATGACGAGCAGTTCTTC.

This chain uses TRBV6-1 with TRBJ2-2; D is possibly TRBD2 (6 bases). Trimming cost V 3 bases and J 0 bases, with 14 bases left between them. Per the germline V gene, CDR1 is MNHNS and CDR2 is SASEGT. The CDR3 consists of 17 residues. Here the CDR3 DNA reads TGTGCCAGCAGTGATAGCCTAGCGAGGTCGAACACCGGGGAGCTGTTTTTT. Residues: CASSDSLARSNTGELFF.

This chain connects TRBV7-4 to TRBJ1-5, with a possible D match to TRBD1 (6 bases). Trimming stripped 0 bases from V and 4 bases from J, with 13 bases between. Per germline, CDR1 SGHVT and CDR2 SQSDAQ. CDR3 length equals 16 residues. This chain's CDR3 is CASSLARGGPNQPQHF. As DNA, the CDR3 is TGTGCCAGCAGCTTAGCTCGAGGGGGACCAAATCAGCCCCAGCATTTT.

This clonotype was picked up a small number of times. The rearrangement joins TRBV25-1 to TRBJ2-7; no clear D. The germline gives CDR1 MGHDK, CDR2 SYGVNS. The CDR3 consists of 17 residues. Trimming pared 1 base from V and 2 bases from J, leaving 18 bases between. The CDR3 sequence: CASSESRLGSQPYEQYF. The CDR3 coding sequence is TGTGCCAGCAGTGAATCGCGACTGGGCAGCCAACCCTACGAGCAGTACTTC.

This clonotype showed up just once. The DNA of the CDR3 is TGTGCCAGCAGTTACTCGATCAGGGAGGTTGCAGAGACCCAGTACTTC. Residues: CASSYSIREVAETQYF. This chain joins TRBV6-2 or TRBV6-3 and TRBJ2-5; weak D call: TRBD2 (6 bases). The CDR3 sequence is 16 residues long. The V end was cut by 0 bases, the J end by 4 bases, with 15 bases between. The germline gives CDR1 MNHEY, CDR2 SVGEGT.

The chain is built from TRBV15 and TRBJ1-5; D unclear. Trimming took 4 bases from V and 3 from J, leaving 13 bases between them. This CDR3 has 15 amino acids. The germline gives CDR1 LNHNV, CDR2 YYDKDF (reference sequence). CDR3 region: CATSITSHPNQPQHF. The DNA for the CDR3 is TGTGCCACCAGCATAACTTCGCATCCCAATCAGCCCCAGCATTTT.

This sequence joins TRBV5-1 and TRBJ2-1, with 9 bases fitting TRBD1. The J segment lost 9 bases and the V segment lost 0 bases, leaving 4 bases of the junction unmatched. This CDR3 has 14 amino acids. Per the germline V gene, CDR1 is SGHRS and CDR2 is YFSETQ. The CDR3 loop reads CASSLGGQGFEQFF. The CDR3 region has the DNA TGCGCCAGCAGCTTGGGAGGACAGGGGTTTGAGCAGTTCTTC.

This clonotype was seen a handful of times. This chain uses TRBV28 with TRBJ1-3; D is unclear. The CDR3 contains 13 residues. Trimming removed 11 bases at V and 2 bases at J, with 13 bases between. The germline V gene has CDR1 MDHEN and CDR2 SYDVKM. The CDR3 region has the DNA TGTGCCGGAACGAGAGGTGCTGGAAACACCATATATTTT. This encodes CAGTRGAGNTIYF.

V usage is TRBV7-3 and J usage is TRBJ1-1; D may be TRBD1 (5 bases). Germline CDR1 is SGHTA and CDR2 is FQGTGA. V gave up 5 bases and J gave up 1 base, with 14 bases separating them. The length of the CDR3 is 15 residues. The CDR3 DNA reads as TGTGCCAGCAGCCCGGGACTTATGAGGAACACTGAAGCTTTCTTT. Translation gives CASSPGLMRNTEAFF.

This clonotype has a handful of counts. The rearrangement joins TRBV5-1 to TRBJ1-2; D not certain. The V and J ends lost 7 bases and 3 bases respectively, with 16 bases between them. The CDR3 sequence is 14 residues long. The V gene's germline CDR1 is SGHRS and CDR2 YFSETQ. The CDR3 nucleotides are TGCGCCAGCCGTCAGGAGGCACAGTACTATGGCTACACCTTC. This encodes CASRQEAQYYGYTF.

This clonotype appeared once. V is TRBV4-3 and J is TRBJ1-4; D not certain. Germline V CDR1 and CDR2: LGHNA, YSLEER. The length of the CDR3 is 14 residues. V was trimmed by 1 base and J by 11 bases, leaving 14 bases between them. The CDR3 sequence is CASSQGYRAGKLFF. CDR3 in DNA: TGCGCCAGCAGCCAAGGCTACCGGGCCGGCAAACTGTTTTTT.

The chain is built from TRBV5-1 and TRBJ1-2; D call uncertain. The CDR3 has 16 amino acids. The germline V and J ends were trimmed by 2 bases and 6 bases, with 20 bases remaining between them. Germline-derived CDR1 and CDR2 are SGHRS and YFSETQ. The CDR3 here is CASSLSFGSTGDGYTF. The CDR3 coding sequence is TGCGCCAGCAGCTTAAGCTTTGGTTCCACCGGTGATGGCTACACCTTC.

The rearrangement uses TRBV20-1 and TRBJ1-5, with TRBD1 matching 8 bases. The germline V gene encodes CDR1 DFQATT and CDR2 SNEGSKA (reference sequence). V lost 5 bases to trimming and J lost 7 bases; unmatched junction nucleotides: 13. This CDR3 has 15 residues. Here the CDR3 reads CSASGTGLPGQPQHF. DNA of the CDR3: TGCAGTGCTTCCGGGACAGGCCTTCCAGGGCAGCCCCAGCATTTT.

The rearrangement uses TRBV12-3 or TRBV12-4 and TRBJ2-1, with 7 nucleotides matching TRBD2. The V and J ends lost 3 bases and 8 bases, in that order; junction bases with no gene match: 4. The CDR3 is made up of 13 amino acids. The chain's CDR3 is CASSFAGGYEQFF. The DNA of the CDR3 is TGTGCCAGCAGTTTCGCCGGGGGGTATGAGCAGTTCTTC.